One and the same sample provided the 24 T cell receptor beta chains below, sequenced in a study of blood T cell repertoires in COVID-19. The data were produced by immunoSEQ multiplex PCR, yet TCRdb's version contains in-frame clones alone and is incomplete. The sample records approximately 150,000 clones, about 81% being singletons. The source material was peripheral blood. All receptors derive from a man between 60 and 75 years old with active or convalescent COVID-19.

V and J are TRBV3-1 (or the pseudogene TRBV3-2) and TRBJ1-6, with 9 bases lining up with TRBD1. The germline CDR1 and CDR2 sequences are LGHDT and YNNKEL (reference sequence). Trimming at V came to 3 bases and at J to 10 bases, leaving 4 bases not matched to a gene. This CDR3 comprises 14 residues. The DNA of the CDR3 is TGTGCCAGCAGCCATGGGACAGGGCCGTCACCCCTCCACTTT. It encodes CASSHGTGPSPLHF.

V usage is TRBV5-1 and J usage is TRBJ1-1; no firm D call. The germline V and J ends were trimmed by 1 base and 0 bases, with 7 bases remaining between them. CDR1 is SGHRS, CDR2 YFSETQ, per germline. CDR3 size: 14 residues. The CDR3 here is CASSLPGMNTEAFF. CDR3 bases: TGCGCCAGCAGCTTGCCCGGTATGAACACTGAAGCTTTCTTT.

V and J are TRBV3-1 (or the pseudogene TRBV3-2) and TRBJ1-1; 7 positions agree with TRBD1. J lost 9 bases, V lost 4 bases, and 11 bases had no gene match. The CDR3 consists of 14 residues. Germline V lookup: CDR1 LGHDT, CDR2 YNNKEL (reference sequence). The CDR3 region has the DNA TGTGCCAGCAGCCCTCCGACAGGGTCCATGAAAGCTTTCTTT. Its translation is CASSPPTGSMKAFF.

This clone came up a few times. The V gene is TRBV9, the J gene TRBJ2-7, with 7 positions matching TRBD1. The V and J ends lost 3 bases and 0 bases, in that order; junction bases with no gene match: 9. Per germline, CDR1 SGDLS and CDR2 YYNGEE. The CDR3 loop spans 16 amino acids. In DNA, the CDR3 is TGTGCCAGCAGCGGGGACAGTCAAAGATTCTCCTACGAGCAGTACTTC. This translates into CASSGDSQRFSYEQYF.

This CDR3 reads CASSQEAVTGELFF. The CDR3 coding sequence is TGTGCCAGCAGCCAAGAGGCGGTGACCGGGGAGCTGTTTTTT. The chain uses TRBV3-1 (or the pseudogene TRBV3-2) and TRBJ2-2, with unresolved D. The germline gives CDR1 LGHDT, CDR2 YNNKEL (reference sequence). This CDR3 has 14 amino acids. The V gene lost 0 bases and the J gene lost 5 bases, with 7 bases spanning the gap.

The CDR3 DNA is TGTGCCAGCAGCGTTAGTCTTTCTAGCACAGATACGCAGTATTTT. Protein sequence: CASSVSLSSTDTQYF. The rearrangement joins TRBV9 to TRBJ2-3, with unresolved D. This CDR3 region has 15 residues. Germline V gives CDR1 SGDLS, CDR2 YYNGEE. V lost 2 bases, J lost 0 bases, and 10 bases lay in between.

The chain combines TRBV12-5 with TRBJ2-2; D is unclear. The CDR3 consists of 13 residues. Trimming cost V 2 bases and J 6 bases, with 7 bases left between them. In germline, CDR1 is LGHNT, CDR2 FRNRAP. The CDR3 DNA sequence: TGTGCTAGTGGTTTGCACGGGTCCGGGGAGCTGTTTTTT. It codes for CASGLHGSGELFF.

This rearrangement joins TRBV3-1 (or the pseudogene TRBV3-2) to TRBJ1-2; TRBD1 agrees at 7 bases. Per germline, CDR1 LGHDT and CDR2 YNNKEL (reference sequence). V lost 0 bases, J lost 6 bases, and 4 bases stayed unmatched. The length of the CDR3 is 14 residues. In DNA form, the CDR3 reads TGTGCCAGCAGCCAAGATGGGACAGTAGATGGCTACACCTTC. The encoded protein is CASSQDGTVDGYTF.

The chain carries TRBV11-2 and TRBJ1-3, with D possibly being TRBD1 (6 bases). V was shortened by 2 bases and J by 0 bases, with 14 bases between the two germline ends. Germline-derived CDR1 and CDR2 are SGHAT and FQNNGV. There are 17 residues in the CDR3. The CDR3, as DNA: TGTGCCAGCAGCTTACCGGGGGGCTCAAGCTCTGGAAACACCATATATTTT. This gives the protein CASSLPGGSSSGNTIYF.

The CDR3 nucleotides are TGTGCCAGCAGTGAAAATAGCGGGGCACGCACAGATACGCAGTATTTT. This translates into CASSENSGARTDTQYF. This sequence joins TRBV6-1 and TRBJ2-3; the match to TRBD2 covers 8 bases. The CDR3 extends over 16 amino acids. V lost 2 bases and J lost 1; bases outside the gene matches: 5. The germline CDR1 and CDR2 sequences are MNHNS and SASEGT.

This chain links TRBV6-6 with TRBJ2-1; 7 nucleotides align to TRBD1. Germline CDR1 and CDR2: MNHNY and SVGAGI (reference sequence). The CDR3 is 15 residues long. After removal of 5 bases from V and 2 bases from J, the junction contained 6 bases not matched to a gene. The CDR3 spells CASSLRDRAYNEQFF. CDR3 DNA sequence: TGTGCCAGCAGTCTCCGGGACAGAGCCTACAATGAGCAGTTCTTC.

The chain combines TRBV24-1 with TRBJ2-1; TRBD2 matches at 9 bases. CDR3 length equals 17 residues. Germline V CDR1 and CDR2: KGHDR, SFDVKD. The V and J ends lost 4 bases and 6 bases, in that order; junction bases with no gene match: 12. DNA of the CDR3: TGTGCCACCAGTGAGAGTAGCGGGAGTCTCTTGTCCAATGAGCAGTTCTTC. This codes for CATSESSGSLLSNEQFF.

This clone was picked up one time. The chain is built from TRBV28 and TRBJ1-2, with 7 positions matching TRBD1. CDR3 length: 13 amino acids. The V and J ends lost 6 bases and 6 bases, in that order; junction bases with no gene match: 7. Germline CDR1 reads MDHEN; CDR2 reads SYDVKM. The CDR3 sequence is CASSPTGVDGYTF. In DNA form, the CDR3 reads TGTGCCAGCAGCCCTACAGGGGTGGATGGCTACACCTTC.

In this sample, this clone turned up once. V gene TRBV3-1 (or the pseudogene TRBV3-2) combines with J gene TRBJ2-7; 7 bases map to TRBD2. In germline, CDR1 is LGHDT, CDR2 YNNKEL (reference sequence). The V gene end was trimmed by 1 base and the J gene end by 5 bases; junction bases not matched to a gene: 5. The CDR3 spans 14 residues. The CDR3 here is CASSQGAGFDEQYF. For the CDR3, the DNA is TGTGCCAGCAGCCAAGGAGCGGGATTCGACGAGCAGTACTTC.

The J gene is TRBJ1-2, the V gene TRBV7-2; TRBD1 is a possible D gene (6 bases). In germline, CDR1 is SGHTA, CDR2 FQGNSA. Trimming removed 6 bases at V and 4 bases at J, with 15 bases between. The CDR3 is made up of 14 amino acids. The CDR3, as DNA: TGTGCCAGCAGTTCCTGGGGGCCGAGCTATGGCTACACCTTC. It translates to CASSSWGPSYGYTF. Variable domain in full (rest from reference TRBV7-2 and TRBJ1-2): GAGVSQSPSNKVTEKGKDVELRCDPISGHTALYWYRQSLGQGLEFLIYFQGNSAPDKSGLPSDRFSAERTGGSVSTLTIQRTQQEDSAVYLCASSSWGPSYGYTFGSGTRLTVV.

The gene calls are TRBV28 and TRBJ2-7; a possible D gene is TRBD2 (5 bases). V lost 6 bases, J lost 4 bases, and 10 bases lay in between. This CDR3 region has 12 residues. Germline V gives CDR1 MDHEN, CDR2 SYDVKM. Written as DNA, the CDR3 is TGTGCCAGCAGCGGGATGAGGTACGAGCAGTACTTC. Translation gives CASSGMRYEQYF.

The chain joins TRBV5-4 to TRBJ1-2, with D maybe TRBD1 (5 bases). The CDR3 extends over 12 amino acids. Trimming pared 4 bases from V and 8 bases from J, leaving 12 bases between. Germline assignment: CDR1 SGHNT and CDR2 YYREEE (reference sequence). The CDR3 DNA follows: TGTGCCAGCAGCGCGGACACATGGGGCTACACCTTC. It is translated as CASSADTWGYTF.

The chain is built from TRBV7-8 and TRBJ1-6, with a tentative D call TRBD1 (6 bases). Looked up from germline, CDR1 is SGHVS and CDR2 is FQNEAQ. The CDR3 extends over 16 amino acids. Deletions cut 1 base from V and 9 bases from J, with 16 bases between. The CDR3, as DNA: TGTGCCAGCAGCTTAGAGGAGGTACAGGGAAGTTCACCCCTCCACTTT. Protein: CASSLEEVQGSSPLHF.

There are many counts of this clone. The CDR3 nucleotides read TGCGCCAGCAACAAGCTTTCGGGGGGGAGGACCTACAATGAGCAGTTCTTC. It yields the protein CASNKLSGGRTYNEQFF. V gene TRBV4-1 combines with J gene TRBJ2-1; 8 bases map to TRBD2. J was trimmed by 2 bases and V by 7 bases; bases with no gene match: 13. The germline V gene encodes CDR1 MGHRA and CDR2 YSYEKL. This CDR3 contains 17 residues.

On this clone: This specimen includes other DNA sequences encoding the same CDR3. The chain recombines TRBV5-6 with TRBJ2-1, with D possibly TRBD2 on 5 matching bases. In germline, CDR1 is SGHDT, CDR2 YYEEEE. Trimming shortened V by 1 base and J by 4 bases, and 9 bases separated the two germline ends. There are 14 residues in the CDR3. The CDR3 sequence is CASSLTAGYNEQFF. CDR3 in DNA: TGTGCCAGCAGCTTGACGGCGGGTTACAATGAGCAGTTCTTC.

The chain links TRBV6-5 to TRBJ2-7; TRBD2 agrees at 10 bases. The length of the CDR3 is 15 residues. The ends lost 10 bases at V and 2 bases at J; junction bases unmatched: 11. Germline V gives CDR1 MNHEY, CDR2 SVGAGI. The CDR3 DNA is TGTGCCATCTTGGGGGCTAGCGGGAGTCCCTACGAGCAGTACTTC. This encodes CAILGASGSPYEQYF.

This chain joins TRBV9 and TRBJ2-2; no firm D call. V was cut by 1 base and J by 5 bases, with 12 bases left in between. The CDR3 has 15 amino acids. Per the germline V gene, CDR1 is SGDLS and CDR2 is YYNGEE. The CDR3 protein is CASSVLGQETGELFF. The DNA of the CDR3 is TGTGCCAGCAGCGTATTAGGCCAGGAAACCGGGGAGCTGTTTTTT.

This CDR3 reads CASSLDRDQPQHF. In DNA form, the CDR3 reads TGTGCCAGCAGCCTGGACAGGGATCAGCCCCAGCATTTT. The V call is TRBV7-2, the J call TRBJ1-5; 8 bases agree with TRBD1. CDR3 size: 13 residues. Per the germline V gene, CDR1 is SGHTA and CDR2 is FQGNSA. V gave up 5 bases and J gave up 5 bases; unmatched junction bases: 2.

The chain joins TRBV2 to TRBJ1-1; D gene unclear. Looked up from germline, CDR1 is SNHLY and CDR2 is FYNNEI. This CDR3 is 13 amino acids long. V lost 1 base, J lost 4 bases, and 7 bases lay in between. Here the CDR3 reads CASSEGRSTEAFF. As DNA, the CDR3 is TGTGCCAGCAGTGAAGGACGGAGCACTGAAGCTTTCTTT.